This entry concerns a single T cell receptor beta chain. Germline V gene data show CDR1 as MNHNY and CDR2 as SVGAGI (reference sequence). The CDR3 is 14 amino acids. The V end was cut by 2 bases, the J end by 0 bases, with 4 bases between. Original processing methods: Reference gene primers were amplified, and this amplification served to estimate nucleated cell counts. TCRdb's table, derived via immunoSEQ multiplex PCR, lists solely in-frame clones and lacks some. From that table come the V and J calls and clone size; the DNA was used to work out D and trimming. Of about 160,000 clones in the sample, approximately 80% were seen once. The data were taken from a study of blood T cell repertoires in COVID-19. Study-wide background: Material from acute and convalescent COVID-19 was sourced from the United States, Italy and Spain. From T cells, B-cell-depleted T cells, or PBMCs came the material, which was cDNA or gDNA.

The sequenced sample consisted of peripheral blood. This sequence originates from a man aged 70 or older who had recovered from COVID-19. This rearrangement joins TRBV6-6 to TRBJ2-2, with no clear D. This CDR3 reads CASSYTANTGELFF. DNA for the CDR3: TGTGCCAGCAGTTACACTGCGAACACCGGGGAGCTGTTTTTT.